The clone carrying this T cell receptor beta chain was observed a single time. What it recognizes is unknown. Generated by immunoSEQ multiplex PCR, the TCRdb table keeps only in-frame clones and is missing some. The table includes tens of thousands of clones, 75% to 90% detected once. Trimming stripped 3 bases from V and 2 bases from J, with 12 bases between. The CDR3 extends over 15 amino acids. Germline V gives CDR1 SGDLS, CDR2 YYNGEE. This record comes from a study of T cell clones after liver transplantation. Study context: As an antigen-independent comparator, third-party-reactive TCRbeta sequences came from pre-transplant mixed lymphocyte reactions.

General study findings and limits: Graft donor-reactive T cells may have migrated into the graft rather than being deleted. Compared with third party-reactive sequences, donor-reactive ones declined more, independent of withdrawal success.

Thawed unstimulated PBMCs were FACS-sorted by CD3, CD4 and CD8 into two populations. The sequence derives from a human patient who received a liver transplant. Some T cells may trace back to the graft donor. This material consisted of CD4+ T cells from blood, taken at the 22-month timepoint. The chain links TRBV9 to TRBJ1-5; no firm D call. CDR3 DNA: TGTGCCAGCAGCGCCGGGCCGGACGGCAATCAGCCCCAGCATTTT. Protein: CASSAGPDGNQPQHF.